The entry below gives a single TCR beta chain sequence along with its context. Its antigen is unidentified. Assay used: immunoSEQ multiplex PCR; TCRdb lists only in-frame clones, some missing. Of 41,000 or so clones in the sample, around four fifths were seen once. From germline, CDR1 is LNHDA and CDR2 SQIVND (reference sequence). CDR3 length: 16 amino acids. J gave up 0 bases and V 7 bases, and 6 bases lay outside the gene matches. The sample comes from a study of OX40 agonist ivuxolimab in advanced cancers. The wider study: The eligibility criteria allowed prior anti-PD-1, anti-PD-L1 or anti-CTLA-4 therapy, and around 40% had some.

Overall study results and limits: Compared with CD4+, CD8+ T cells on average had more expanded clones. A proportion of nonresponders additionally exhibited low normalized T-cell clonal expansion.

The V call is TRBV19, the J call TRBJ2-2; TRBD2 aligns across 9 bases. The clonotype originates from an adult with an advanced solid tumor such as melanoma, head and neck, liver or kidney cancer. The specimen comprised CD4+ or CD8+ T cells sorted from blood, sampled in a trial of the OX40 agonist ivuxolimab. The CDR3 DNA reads TGTGCCAGTACCCGAGCGGGAGGACCGAACACCGGGGAGCTGTTTTTT. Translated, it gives CASTRAGGPNTGELFF.